The 26 T cell receptor beta chains in this list originate from one sample, sequenced in a study of OX40 agonist ivuxolimab in advanced cancers. Repertoires were generated with immunoSEQ multiplex PCR, while TCRdb's copy carries only in-frame clones and drops some. This table has some 96,000 clones, approximately 90% appearing once. This material consisted of CD4+ or CD8+ T cells sorted from blood, taken in a trial of the OX40 agonist ivuxolimab. The receptors derive from an adult with an advanced solid tumor such as melanoma, head and neck, liver or kidney cancer.

J is TRBJ2-7 and V is TRBV28; 16 bases line up with TRBD2. Germline CDR1 is MDHEN and CDR2 is SYDVKM. The CDR3 has 19 amino acids. J was trimmed by 7 bases and V by 4 bases; bases with no gene match: 16. CDR3 sequence: CASSSASGTSGRARREQYF. The CDR3 bases are TGTGCCAGCAGTTCCGCCTCCGGGACTAGCGGGAGGGCCCGTCGGGAGCAGTACTTC.

This clone was counted once. The chain employs TRBV2 and TRBJ1-1, with 8 nucleotides matching TRBD1. The CDR3 runs 14 residues. Germline V gives CDR1 SNHLY, CDR2 FYNNEI. V lost 6 bases, J lost 0 bases, and 3 bases stayed unmatched. The CDR3 nucleotides are TGTGCCAGCAGCCCACAGGGGGTGAACACTGAAGCTTTCTTT. Protein: CASSPQGVNTEAFF.

V usage is TRBV6-4 and J usage is TRBJ1-1; TRBD1 matches 8 bases. Germline assignment: CDR1 MRHNA and CDR2 SNTAGT. J gave up 6 bases and V 3 bases, and 3 bases lay outside the gene matches. This CDR3 is built from 13 residues. CDR3 bases: TGTGCCAGCAGTGATCAACAGGGGGCTGAAGCTTTCTTT. Its translation is CASSDQQGAEAFF.

This clone was seen more than once but under ten times. The chain couples TRBV7-3 to TRBJ1-1, with TRBD1 as a possible D gene (5 bases). The CDR3 has 13 amino acids. V was pared by 5 bases and J by 5 bases, with 12 bases between. Germline V gene lookup returns CDR1 SGHTA and CDR2 FQGTGA. The CDR3, as DNA: TGTGCCAGCAGCCTGGGGCCATTAACTGAAGCTTTCTTT. Translation: CASSLGPLTEAFF.

The chain carries TRBV29-1 and TRBJ2-1, with 9 bases matching TRBD1. Trimming removed 7 bases from V and 8 bases from J; junction bases left unmatched: 18. CDR3 length: 16 residues. Per the germline V gene, CDR1 is SQVTM and CDR2 is ANQGSEA. The CDR3: CSGLGTGTGKADEQFF. In DNA form, the CDR3 reads TGCAGCGGGTTAGGAACCGGGACAGGGAAGGCCGATGAGCAGTTCTTC.

The chain joins TRBV19 to TRBJ2-1, with D possibly TRBD2 on 5 matching bases. The germline V gene encodes CDR1 LNHDA and CDR2 SQIVND (reference sequence). The V gene lost 7 bases and the J gene lost 0 bases, with 13 bases spanning the gap. This CDR3 is 15 amino acids long. In DNA form, the CDR3 reads TGTGCCAGTAATAGCGTCCTTAGCTCCTACAATGAGCAGTTCTTC. Its protein is CASNSVLSSYNEQFF.

The rearrangement uses TRBV7-2 and TRBJ2-7; no firm D call. The germline V gene encodes CDR1 SGHTA and CDR2 FQGNSA. The CDR3 has 13 amino acids. Trimming left V 5 bases short and J 2 bases short, with 10 bases between. The CDR3 sequence is CASSKAPTYEQYF. As DNA, the CDR3 is TGTGCCAGCAGCAAAGCCCCCACCTACGAGCAGTACTTC.

The CDR3 DNA sequence: TGCGCCAGCAGCTTGGACAGAGAGAAGAACACTGAAGCTTTCTTT. It translates to CASSLDREKNTEAFF. The chain carries TRBV5-1 and TRBJ1-1; D unresolved. CDR1 SGHRS and CDR2 YFSETQ come from the germline V gene. CDR3 length equals 15 residues. V lost 0 bases and J lost 1, with 10 bases in between.

The CDR3 reads CASSTDRVRNQPQHF. The DNA for the CDR3 is TGTGCCAGCAGCACGGACAGGGTGCGCAATCAGCCCCAGCATTTT. This chain uses TRBV5-5 with TRBJ1-5; 8 bases map to TRBD1. Germline V gene data show CDR1 as SGHKS and CDR2 as YYEKEE (reference sequence). J gave up 2 bases and V 4 bases, and 5 bases lay outside the gene matches. The CDR3 consists of 15 residues.

V and J are TRBV5-1 and TRBJ2-3; a possible D gene is TRBD2 (6 bases). Trimming pared 3 bases from V and 1 base from J, leaving 9 bases between. The CDR3 has 14 residues. Per germline, CDR1 SGHRS and CDR2 YFSETQ. DNA of the CDR3: TGCGCCAGCAGCTCATCTAGCGGCACAGATACGCAGTATTTT. Its protein is CASSSSSGTDTQYF.

The chain couples TRBV6-6 to TRBJ1-4; D call uncertain. Per the germline V gene, CDR1 is MNHNY and CDR2 is SVGAGI (reference sequence). CDR3 length: 14 residues. Trimming cost V 4 bases and J 7 bases, with 13 bases left between them. CDR3 DNA sequence: TGTGCCAGCAGTTCGACCCTGGGCGGTGAAAAACTGTTTTTT. Translating gives CASSSTLGGEKLFF.

This clone occurred once. This chain uses TRBV28 with TRBJ1-4; TRBD1 agrees at 7 bases. CDR1 and CDR2 from the germline V gene are MDHEN and SYDVKM. The trim removed 6 bases at V and 8 bases at J, leaving 3 bases unmatched. The CDR3 runs 12 residues. This chain's CDR3 is CASRRQGEKLFF. CDR3 DNA sequence: TGTGCCAGCAGGCGACAGGGAGAAAAACTGTTTTTT. The full variable domain, in which reference TRBV28 and TRBJ1-4 provide the parts outside the CDR3, is DVKVTQSSRYLVKRTGEKVFLECVQDMDHENMFWYRQDPGLGLRLIYFSYDVKMKEKGDIPEGYSVSREKKERFSLILESASTNQTSMYLCASRRQGEKLFFGSGTQLSVL.

This chain joins TRBV5-1 and TRBJ2-3; the D gene is possibly TRBD2 (5 bases). This CDR3 contains 13 residues. Germline V gene lookup returns CDR1 SGHRS and CDR2 YFSETQ. The germline V and J ends were trimmed by 1 base and 5 bases, with 8 bases remaining between them. The CDR3 sequence: CASSLSRGDTQYF. The DNA of the CDR3 is TGCGCCAGCAGCTTGTCACGGGGAGATACGCAGTATTTT.

This clone has just one count. The CDR3 here is CASSFSGQQGDTQYF. CDR3 sequence (DNA): TGTGCCAGCAGCTTTTCGGGACAGCAAGGAGATACGCAGTATTTT. This chain connects TRBV11-3 to TRBJ2-3; TRBD1 matches at 7 bases. The CDR3 has 15 amino acids. The V gene's germline CDR1 is SGHNT and CDR2 YENEEA. J lost 5 bases, V lost 3 bases, and 8 bases had no gene match.

The J gene is TRBJ2-2, the V gene TRBV10-2; 8 nucleotides match TRBD2. After removal of 10 bases from V and 7 bases from J, the junction contained 11 bases not matched to a gene. The CDR3 runs to 14 residues. Germline-derived CDR1 and CDR2 are WSHSY and SAAADI. The CDR3 here is CATPSGRVDGELFF. In DNA form, the CDR3 reads TGCGCCACCCCATCCGGGAGGGTCGACGGGGAGCTGTTTTTT.

The CDR3 spells CASSEERGQGYGYTF. In DNA form, the CDR3 reads TGTGCCAGCAGTGAAGAGAGGGGACAGGGCTATGGCTACACCTTC. The genes are TRBV6-1 and TRBJ1-2; TRBD1 aligns across 9 bases. V lost 1 base to trimming and J lost 4 bases; unmatched junction nucleotides: 4. The CDR3 has 15 amino acids. Germline CDR1 is MNHNS and CDR2 is SASEGT.

V is TRBV7-2 and J is TRBJ1-3, with 10 bases lining up with TRBD1. CDR1 and CDR2 (germline): SGHTA, FQGNSA. The CDR3 runs to 14 residues. Germline trimming cut 5 bases from V and 6 bases from J; bases unmatched to any gene: 4. CDR3 in DNA: TGTGCCAGCAGCCGGGACAGGGGTTTAAACACCATATATTTT. This codes for CASSRDRGLNTIYF.

The chain has TRBV5-6 and TRBJ1-1, with 11 nucleotides matching TRBD1. Germline V gene data show CDR1 as SGHDT and CDR2 as YYEEEE. Trimming removed 3 bases from V and 10 bases from J; junction bases left unmatched: 14. This CDR3 comprises 16 residues. The DNA for the CDR3 is TGTGCCAGCAGCTCTAATGGACAGGGGGCGTTCAAAAGAGCTTTCTTT. Protein sequence: CASSSNGQGAFKRAFF. Drawing the rest from reference TRBV5-6 and TRBJ1-1, the complete variable domain is DAGVTQSPTHLIKTRGQQVTLRCSPKSGHDTVSWYQQALGQGPQFIFQYYEEEERQRGNFPDRFSGHQFPNYSSELNVNALLLGDSALYLCASSSNGQGAFKRAFFGQGTRLTVV.

The chain couples TRBV7-2 to TRBJ1-4; D perhaps matches TRBD1 (5 bases). This CDR3 is 17 amino acids long. V was shortened by 5 bases and J by 0 bases, with 16 bases between the two germline ends. Germline assignment: CDR1 SGHTA and CDR2 FQGNSA. This CDR3 is CASSLRGAAATNEKLFF. The CDR3 DNA reads as TGTGCCAGCAGCCTCCGCGGGGCTGCAGCAACTAATGAAAAACTGTTTTTT.

The CDR3 DNA follows: TGCGCCAGCAGCCAAGATCAGAGGACCGGGGAGCTGTTTTTT. Amino acid sequence: CASSQDQRTGELFF. The rearrangement links TRBV4-3 to TRBJ2-2; D is ambiguous. V gave up 0 bases and J gave up 5 bases, with 7 bases separating them. CDR1 LGHNA and CDR2 YSLEER come from the germline V gene. The CDR3 spans 14 residues.

The chain recombines TRBV7-9 with TRBJ1-3; unclear D gene. The CDR3 spans 15 residues. Germline V gene lookup returns CDR1 SEHNR and CDR2 FQNEAQ (reference sequence). The V and J ends lost 0 bases and 0 bases respectively, with 6 bases between them. The CDR3, as DNA: TGTGCCAGCAGCTTAGCGCAATCCTCTGGAAACACCATATATTTT. This sequence encodes CASSLAQSSGNTIYF.

The J gene is TRBJ1-5, the V gene TRBV10-3; TRBD1 might be the D (6 bases). Germline assignment: CDR1 ENHRY and CDR2 SYGVKD. The CDR3 has 17 amino acids. V was cut by 0 bases and J by 0 bases, with 12 bases left in between. The CDR3 DNA sequence: TGTGCCATCAGTGAGTCAGGGGGAAGGTATAGCAATCAGCCCCAGCATTTT. Amino acid sequence: CAISESGGRYSNQPQHF.

The gene calls are TRBV6-1 and TRBJ2-6; no clear D. Germline V lookup: CDR1 MNHNS, CDR2 SASEGT. The germline V and J ends were trimmed by 3 bases and 1 base, with 4 bases remaining between them. There are 14 residues in the CDR3. CDR3 sequence reads: CASSERSGANVLTF. The CDR3 region has the DNA TGTGCCAGCAGTGAGAGGTCTGGGGCCAACGTCCTGACTTTC.

This rearrangement joins TRBV19 to TRBJ1-2; D is ambiguous. Germline values: CDR1 LNHDA, CDR2 SQIVND (reference sequence). This CDR3 is built from 14 residues. Trimming stripped 7 bases from V and 3 bases from J, with 15 bases between. The CDR3 loop is CASMETVRDYGYTF. Written as DNA, the CDR3 is TGTGCCAGTATGGAGACGGTCCGCGACTATGGCTACACCTTC. Filled out from reference TRBV19 and TRBJ1-2, the complete variable domain reads DGGITQSPKYLFRKEGQNVTLSCEQNLNHDAMYWYRQDPGQGLRLIYYSQIVNDFQKGDIAEGYSVSREKKESFPLTVTSAQKNPTAFYLCASMETVRDYGYTFGSGTRLTVV.

The rearrangement links TRBV11-2 to TRBJ1-4; D gene unclear. From germline, CDR1 is SGHAT and CDR2 FQNNGV. This CDR3 has 15 amino acids. The germline V and J ends were trimmed by 5 bases and 7 bases, with 17 bases remaining between them. The CDR3 DNA sequence: TGTGCCAGCAGCCCCCGGCTGGGGAATGGTGAAAAACTGTTTTTT. It encodes CASSPRLGNGEKLFF. Together with reference TRBV11-2 and TRBJ1-4, the CDR3 gives the full variable domain: EAGVAQSPRYKIIEKRQSVAFWCNPISGHATLYWYQQILGQGPKLLIQFQNNGVVDDSQLPKDRFSAERLKGVDSTLKIQPAKLEDSAVYLCASSPRLGNGEKLFFGSGTQLSVL.

This clone was counted once. The J gene is TRBJ2-7, the V gene TRBV6-1, with a weak D call TRBD1 (6 bases). Germline assignment: CDR1 MNHNS and CDR2 SASEGT. Trimming left V 7 bases short and J 4 bases short, with 14 bases between. The CDR3 totals 13 residues. In nucleotides, the CDR3 is TGTGCCAGCACGGACAGAGTAAGGTACGAGCAGTACTTC. This translates into CASTDRVRYEQYF.